Listed below are T cell receptor beta chains from one sample, sequenced in a study of cytomegalovirus exposure and HLA in healthy donors. Measured with immunoSEQ multiplex PCR; TCRdb has only the in-frame clones, and not every one. The sample yields 150,000 to 200,000 clones, around two thirds seen once. Sequenced material: PBMCs. These receptor sequences come from a man younger than 40 in good health and CMV-seropositive. Both conserved end residues are part of each CDR3.

J gene | V gene | CDR3 protein
TRBJ2-1 | TRBV28 | CASSLSFIPVGTSGFF
TRBJ2-3 | TRBV9 | CASGTGPLDTQYF
TRBJ2-3 | TRBV27 | CASRTGTSVADTQYF
TRBJ2-7 | TRBV28 | CASYTGDHYEQYF
TRBJ1-5 | TRBV7-8 | CASSLARVQQGRDQPQHF
TRBJ1-2 | TRBV10-3 | CAISGGERDGYTF
TRBJ2-5 | TRBV15 | CATTEGVRREGRETQYF
TRBJ2-1 | TRBV7-9 | CASSLLVGERNEQFF
TRBJ1-1 | TRBV6-5 | CASSEITGQREAFF
NA | TRBV9 | CASSVEDTGDGLYEQYF
TRBJ1-5 | TRBV5-6 | CASSLGRYSNQPQHF
TRBJ2-1 | TRBV7-9 | CAIRRRQGGYNEQFF
TRBJ2-7 | TRBV6-5 | CASRTRIYEQYF
TRBJ2-5 | TRBV6-5 | CATTRGQGGRETQYF
TRBJ2-6 | TRBV7-3 | CASSYMGQGASGANVLTF
TRBJ2-3 | TRBV2 | CASSESSGREADTQYF
TRBJ2-2 | TRBV9 | CASSGDRGLNTGELFF
TRBJ2-3 | TRBV5-1 | CASSYATSGGSTDTQYF
TRBJ2-1 | TRBV9 | CASSVDLREQFF
TRBJ2-7 | TRBV7-8 | CASSVGAGGIGQYF
TRBJ2-7 | TRBV10-3 | CAISERGTGFSYEQYF
TRBJ2-7 | TRBV6-1 | CASSESQAGPSSMEQYF
TRBJ2-1 | TRBV29-1 | CSVEWLAVGFF
NA | TRBV11-2 | CASTETLLAGEYEQYF
TRBJ1-1 | TRBV28 | CASRVTGAAFF
TRBJ2-7 | TRBV6-5 | CASSYLREGAYEQYF
TRBJ2-1 | TRBV10-1 | CASSESGLAPNEQFF
TRBJ2-7 | TRBV28 | CASRGSGAVYEQYF
TRBJ1-4 | TRBV2 | CASINPKEGRDNEKLFF
TRBJ2-2 | TRBV2 | CASSIRQDGELFF
TRBJ1-1 | TRBV7-3 | CASSSRTGQNTEAFF
TRBJ1-5 | TRBV4-1 | CASSQVQGVYSQPQHF
TRBJ2-7 | TRBV29-1 | CSVGGRFSYEQYF
TRBJ1-5 | TRBV12-5 | CASEPAGGTQPQHF
TRBJ2-7 | TRBV15 | CATSRGAGPGRYEQYF
TRBJ2-1 | TRBV12-5 | CASGPQAGGTYNEQFF
TRBJ1-1 | TRBV9 | CASSPREGGGAFF
TRBJ2-3 | TRBV5-4 | CASSGAGAGTDTQYF
TRBJ1-2 | TRBV7-9 | CASSLVQTGAGGYTF
TRBJ2-3 | TRBV9 | CASSERDRGRSDTQYF
TRBJ2-1 | TRBV30 | CAWSAGLAGNNEQFF
TRBJ2-2 | TRBV6-5 | CASSYAGGNTGELFF
TRBJ2-7 | TRBV11-1 | CASSATLAGVNEQYF
TRBJ2-1 | TRBV9 | CASSVDIGGASGSYNEQFF
TRBJ2-1 | TRBV2 | CASSELNNEQFF
TRBJ2-1 | TRBV6-5 | CASRSSGRPYNEQFF
TRBJ2-3 | TRBV4-1 | CASERGQGAPDTQYF
TRBJ1-5 | TRBV7-3 | CASSPTGQGDQPQHF
TRBJ2-7 | TRBV6-1 | CASSENWGDSYEQYF
TRBJ1-5 | TRBV10-3 | CAISGEGSIYSNQPQHF